This TCR beta chain came from a study of neoadjuvant anti-PD-1 for oral cavity cancer. Time point meaning: after neoadjuvant nivolumab, at surgical resection. CDR3 length: 12 amino acids. Germline V gene sequence: CDR1 PRHDT, CDR2 FYEKMQ (reference sequence). Trimming took 8 bases from V and 6 from J, leaving 10 bases between them. The assay was immunoSEQ multiplex PCR, and TCRdb's table has in-frame clones only and misses some. This sample has 7,500 to 8,000 clones, with around 63% found just once. This clone was found once. The sample was PBMCs, taken after nivolumab (anti-PD-1) treatment. The rearrangement joins TRBV13 to TRBJ2-2; no definite D call. The TCR comes from a person aged 35-80 years with oral cavity squamous cell carcinoma. DNA of the CDR3: TGTGCCAGCGGGTTCATGGCCGGGGAGCTGTTTTTT. It specifies CASGFMAGELFF. Full variable domain (rest looked up from reference TRBV13 and TRBJ2-2): AAGVIQSPRHLIKEKRETATLKCYPIPRHDTVYWYQQGPGQDPQFLISFYEKMQSDKGSIPDRFSAQQFSDYHSELNMSSLELGDSALYFCASGFMAGELFFGEGSRLTVL.